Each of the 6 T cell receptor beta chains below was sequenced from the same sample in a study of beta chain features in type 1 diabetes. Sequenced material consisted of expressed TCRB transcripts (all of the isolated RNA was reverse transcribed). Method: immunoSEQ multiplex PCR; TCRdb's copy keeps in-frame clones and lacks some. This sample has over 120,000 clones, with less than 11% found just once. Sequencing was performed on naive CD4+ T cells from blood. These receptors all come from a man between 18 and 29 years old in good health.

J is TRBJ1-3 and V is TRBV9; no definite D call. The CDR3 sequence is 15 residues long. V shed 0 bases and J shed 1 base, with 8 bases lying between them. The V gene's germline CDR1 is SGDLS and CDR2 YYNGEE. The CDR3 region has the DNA TGTGCCAGCAGCGTAGCTACGGGTTCTGGAAACACCATATATTTT. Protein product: CASSVATGSGNTIYF.

The CDR3 DNA reads TGTGCCAGCAGCCACGTCAGGGGAATCAATTCACCCCTCCACTTT. Its translation is CASSHVRGINSPLHF. The V gene is TRBV14, the J gene TRBJ1-6, with TRBD1 as a possible D gene (6 bases). The CDR3 extends over 15 amino acids. Trimming removed 3 bases from V and 7 bases from J, with 13 bases in between. Germline-derived CDR1 and CDR2 are SGHDN and FVKESK.

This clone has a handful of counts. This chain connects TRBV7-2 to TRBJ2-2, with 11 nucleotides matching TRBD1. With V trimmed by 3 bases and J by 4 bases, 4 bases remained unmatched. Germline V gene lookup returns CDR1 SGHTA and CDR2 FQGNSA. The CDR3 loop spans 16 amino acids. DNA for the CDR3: TGTGCCAGCAGCTTTGCCGGGACAGGGGGCACCGGGGAGCTGTTTTTT. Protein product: CASSFAGTGGTGELFF.

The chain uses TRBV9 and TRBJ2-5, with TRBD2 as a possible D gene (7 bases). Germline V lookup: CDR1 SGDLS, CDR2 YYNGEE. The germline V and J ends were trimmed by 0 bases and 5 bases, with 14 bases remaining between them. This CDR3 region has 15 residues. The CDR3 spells CASSVEAGRGETQYF. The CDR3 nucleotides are TGTGCCAGCAGCGTAGAAGCAGGGAGGGGGGAGACCCAGTACTTC.

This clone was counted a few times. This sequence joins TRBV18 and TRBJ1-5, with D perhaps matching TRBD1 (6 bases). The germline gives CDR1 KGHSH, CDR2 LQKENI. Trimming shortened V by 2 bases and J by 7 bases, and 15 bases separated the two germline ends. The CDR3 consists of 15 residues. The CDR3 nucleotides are TGTGCCAGCTCACCAGCTGTGCAGGGGCGACAGCCCCAGCATTTT. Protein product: CASSPAVQGRQPQHF.

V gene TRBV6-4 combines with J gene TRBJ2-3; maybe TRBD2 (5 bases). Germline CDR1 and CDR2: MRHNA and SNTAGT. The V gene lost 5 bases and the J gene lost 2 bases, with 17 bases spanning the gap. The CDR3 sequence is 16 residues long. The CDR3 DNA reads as TGTGCCAGCAGTCCCTGGGTAGCGCAGGCCACAGATACGCAGTATTTT. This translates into CASSPWVAQATDTQYF.